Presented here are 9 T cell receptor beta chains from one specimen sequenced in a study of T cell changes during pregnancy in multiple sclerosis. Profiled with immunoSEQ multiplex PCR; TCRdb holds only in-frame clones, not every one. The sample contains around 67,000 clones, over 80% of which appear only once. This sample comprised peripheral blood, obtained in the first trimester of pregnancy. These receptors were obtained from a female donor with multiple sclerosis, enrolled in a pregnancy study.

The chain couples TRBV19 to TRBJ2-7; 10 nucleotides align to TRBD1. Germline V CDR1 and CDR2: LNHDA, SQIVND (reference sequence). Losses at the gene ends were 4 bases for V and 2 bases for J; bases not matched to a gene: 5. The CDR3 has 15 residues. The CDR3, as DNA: TGTGCCAGTAGTACCCGACAGGGGGCCACCTACGAGCAGTACTTC. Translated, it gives CASSTRQGATYEQYF.

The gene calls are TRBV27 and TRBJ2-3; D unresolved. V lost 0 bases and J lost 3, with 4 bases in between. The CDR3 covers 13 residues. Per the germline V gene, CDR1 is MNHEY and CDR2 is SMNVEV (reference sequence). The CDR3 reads CASSLSRTDTQYF. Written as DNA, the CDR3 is TGTGCCAGCAGTTTATCGAGGACAGATACGCAGTATTTT.

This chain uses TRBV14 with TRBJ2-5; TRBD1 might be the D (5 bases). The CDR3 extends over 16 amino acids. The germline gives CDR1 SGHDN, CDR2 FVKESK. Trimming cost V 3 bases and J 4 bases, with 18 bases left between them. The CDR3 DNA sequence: TGTGCCAGCAGCCAGCCTTCTGGGGCTTGGGGAGAGACCCAGTACTTC. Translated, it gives CASSQPSGAWGETQYF. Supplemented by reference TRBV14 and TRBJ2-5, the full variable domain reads EAGVTQFPSHSVIEKGQTVTLRCDPISGHDNLYWYRRVMGKEIKFLLHFVKESKQDESGMPNNRFLAERTGGTYSTLKVQPAELEDSGVYFCASSQPSGAWGETQYFGPGTRLLVL.

CDR3 amino acids: CASSSVAGGGYNEQFF. DNA for the CDR3: TGTGCCAGCAGTTCCGTAGCGGGAGGAGGGTACAATGAGCAGTTCTTC. This chain uses TRBV27 with TRBJ2-1; 10 nucleotides agree with TRBD2. The CDR3 consists of 16 residues. Germline V gene data show CDR1 as MNHEY and CDR2 as SMNVEV (reference sequence). Germline trimming cut 4 bases from V and 4 bases from J; bases unmatched to any gene: 7.

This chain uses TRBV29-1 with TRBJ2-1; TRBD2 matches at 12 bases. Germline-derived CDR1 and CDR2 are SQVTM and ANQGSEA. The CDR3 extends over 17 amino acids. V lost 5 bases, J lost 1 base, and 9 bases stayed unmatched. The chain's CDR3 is CSVPRTSGIISYNEQFF. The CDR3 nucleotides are TGCAGCGTTCCACGGACTAGCGGGATTATTTCCTACAATGAGCAGTTCTTC.

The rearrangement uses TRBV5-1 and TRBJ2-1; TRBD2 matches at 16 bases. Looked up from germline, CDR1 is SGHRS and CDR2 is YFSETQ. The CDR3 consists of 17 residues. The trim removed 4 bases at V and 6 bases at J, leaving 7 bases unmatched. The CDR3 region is CASSNGTSGRAANEQFF. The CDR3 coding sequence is TGCGCCAGCAGCAACGGGACTAGCGGGAGGGCCGCCAATGAGCAGTTCTTC.

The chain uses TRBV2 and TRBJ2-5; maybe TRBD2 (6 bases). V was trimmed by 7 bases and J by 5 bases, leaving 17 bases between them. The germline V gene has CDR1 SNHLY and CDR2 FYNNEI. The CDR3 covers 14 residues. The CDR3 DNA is TGTGCCAGCACCTCAGTGGGGGGAGTGGAGACCCAGTACTTC. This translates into CASTSVGGVETQYF.

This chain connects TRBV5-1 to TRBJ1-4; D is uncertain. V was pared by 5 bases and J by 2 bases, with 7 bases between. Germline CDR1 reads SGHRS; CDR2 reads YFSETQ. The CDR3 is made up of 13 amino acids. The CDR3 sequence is CASRGRTNEKLFF. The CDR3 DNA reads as TGCGCCAGCAGGGGCAGGACTAATGAAAAACTGTTTTTT. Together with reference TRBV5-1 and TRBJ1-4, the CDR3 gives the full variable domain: KAGVTQTPRYLIKTRGQQVTLSCSPISGHRSVSWYQQTPGQGLQFLFEYFSETQRNKGNFPGRFSGRQFSNSRSEMNVSTLELGDSALYLCASRGRTNEKLFFGSGTQLSVL.

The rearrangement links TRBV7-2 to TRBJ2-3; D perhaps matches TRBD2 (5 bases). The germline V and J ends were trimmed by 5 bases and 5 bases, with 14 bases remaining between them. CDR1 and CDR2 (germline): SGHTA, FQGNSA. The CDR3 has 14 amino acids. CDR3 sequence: CASSPSLSEDTQYF. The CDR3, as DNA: TGTGCCAGCAGCCCATCGCTTAGCGAAGATACGCAGTATTTT.